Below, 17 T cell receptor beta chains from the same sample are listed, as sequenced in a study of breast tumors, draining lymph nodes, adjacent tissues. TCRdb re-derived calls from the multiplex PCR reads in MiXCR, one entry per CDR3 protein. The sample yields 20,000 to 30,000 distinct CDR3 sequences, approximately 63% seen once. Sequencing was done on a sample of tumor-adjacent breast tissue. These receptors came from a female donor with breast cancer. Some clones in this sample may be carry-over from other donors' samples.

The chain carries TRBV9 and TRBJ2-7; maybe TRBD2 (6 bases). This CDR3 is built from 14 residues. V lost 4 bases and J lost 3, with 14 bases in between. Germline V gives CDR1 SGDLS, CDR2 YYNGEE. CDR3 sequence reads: CASSSSGVGYEQYF. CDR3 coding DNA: TGTGCCAGCAGCTCGTCGGGAGTCGGCTACGAGCAGTACTTC.

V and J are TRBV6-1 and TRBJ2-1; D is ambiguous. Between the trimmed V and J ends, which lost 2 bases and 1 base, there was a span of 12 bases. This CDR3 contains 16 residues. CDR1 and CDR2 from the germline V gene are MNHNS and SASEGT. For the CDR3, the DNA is TGTGCCAGCAGTGAAAGTAGTCCTGGGTCCTACAATGAGCAGTTCTTC. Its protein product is CASSESSPGSYNEQFF.

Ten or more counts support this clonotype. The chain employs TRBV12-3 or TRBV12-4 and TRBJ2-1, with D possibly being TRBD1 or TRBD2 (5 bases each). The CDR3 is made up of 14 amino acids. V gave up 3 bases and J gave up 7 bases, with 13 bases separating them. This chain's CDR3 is CASSLTAWGNEQFF. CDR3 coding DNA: TGTGCCAGCAGTTTGACTGCCTGGGGGAATGAGCAGTTCTTC.

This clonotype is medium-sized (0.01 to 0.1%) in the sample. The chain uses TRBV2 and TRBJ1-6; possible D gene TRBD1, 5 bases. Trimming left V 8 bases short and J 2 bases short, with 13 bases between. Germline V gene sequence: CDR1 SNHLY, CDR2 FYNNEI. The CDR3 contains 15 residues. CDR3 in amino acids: CASVEGVPYNSPLHF. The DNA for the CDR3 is TGTGCCAGCGTAGAAGGGGTGCCCTATAATTCACCCCTCCACTTT.

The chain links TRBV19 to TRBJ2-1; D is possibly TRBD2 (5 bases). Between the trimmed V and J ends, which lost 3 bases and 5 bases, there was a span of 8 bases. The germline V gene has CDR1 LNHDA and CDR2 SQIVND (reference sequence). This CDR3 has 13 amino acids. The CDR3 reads CASSMEADNEQFF. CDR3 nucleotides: TGTGCCAGTAGTATGGAGGCGGACAATGAGCAGTTCTTC.

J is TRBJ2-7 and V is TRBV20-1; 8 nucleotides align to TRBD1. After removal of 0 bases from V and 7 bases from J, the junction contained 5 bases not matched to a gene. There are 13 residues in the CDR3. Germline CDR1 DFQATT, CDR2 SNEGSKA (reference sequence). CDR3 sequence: CSARDATGGEQYF. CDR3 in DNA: TGCAGTGCTAGAGATGCCACAGGGGGAGAGCAGTACTTC.

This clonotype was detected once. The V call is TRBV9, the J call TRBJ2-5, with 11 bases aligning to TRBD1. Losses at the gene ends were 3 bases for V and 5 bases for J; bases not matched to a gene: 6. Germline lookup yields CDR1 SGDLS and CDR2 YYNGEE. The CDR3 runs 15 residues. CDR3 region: CASSAWTGGAETQYF. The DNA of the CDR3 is TGTGCCAGCAGCGCCTGGACAGGGGGCGCGGAGACCCAGTACTTC.

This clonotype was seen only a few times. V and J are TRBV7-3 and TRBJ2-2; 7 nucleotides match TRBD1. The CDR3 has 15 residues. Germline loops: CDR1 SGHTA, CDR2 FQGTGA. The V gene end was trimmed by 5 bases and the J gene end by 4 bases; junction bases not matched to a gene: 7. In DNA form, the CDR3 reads TGTGCCAGCAGCCAATCGACAGGGAGCACCGGGGAGCTGTTTTTT. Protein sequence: CASSQSTGSTGELFF.

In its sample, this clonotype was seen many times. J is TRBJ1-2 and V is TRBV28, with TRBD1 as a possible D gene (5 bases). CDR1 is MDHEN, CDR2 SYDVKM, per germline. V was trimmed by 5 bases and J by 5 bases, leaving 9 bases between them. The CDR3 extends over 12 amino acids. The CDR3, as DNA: TGTGCCAGCAGTCCCCGACAGTATGGCTACACCTTC. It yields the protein CASSPRQYGYTF.

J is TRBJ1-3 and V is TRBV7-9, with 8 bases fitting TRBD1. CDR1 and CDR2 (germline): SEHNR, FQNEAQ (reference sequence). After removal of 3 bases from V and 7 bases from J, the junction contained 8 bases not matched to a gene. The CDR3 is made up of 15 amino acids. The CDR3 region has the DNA TGTGCCAGCAGCTTGGGGGGACAGGCAAGCAACACCATATATTTT. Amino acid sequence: CASSLGGQASNTIYF.

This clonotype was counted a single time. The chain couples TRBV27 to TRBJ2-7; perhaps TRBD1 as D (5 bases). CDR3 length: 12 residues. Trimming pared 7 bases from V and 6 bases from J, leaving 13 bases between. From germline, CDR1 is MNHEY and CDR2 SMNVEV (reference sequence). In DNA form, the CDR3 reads TGTGCCAGCAATACTCAGGGCTCCGAGCAGTACTTC. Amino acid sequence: CASNTQGSEQYF.

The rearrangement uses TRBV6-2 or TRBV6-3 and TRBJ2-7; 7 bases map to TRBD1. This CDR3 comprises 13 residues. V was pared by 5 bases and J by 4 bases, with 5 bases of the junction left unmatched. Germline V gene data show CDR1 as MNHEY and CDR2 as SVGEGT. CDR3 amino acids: CASSKGTAYEQYF. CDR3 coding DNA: TGTGCCAGCAGTAAGGGGACAGCTTACGAGCAGTACTTC.

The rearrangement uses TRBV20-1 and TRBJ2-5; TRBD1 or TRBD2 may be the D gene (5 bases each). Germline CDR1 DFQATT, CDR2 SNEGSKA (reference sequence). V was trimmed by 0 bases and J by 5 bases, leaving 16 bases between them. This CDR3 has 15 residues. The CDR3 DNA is TGCAGTGCTAGAGATGGAAGTAGGGGAGAGGAGACCCAGTACTTC. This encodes CSARDGSRGEETQYF.

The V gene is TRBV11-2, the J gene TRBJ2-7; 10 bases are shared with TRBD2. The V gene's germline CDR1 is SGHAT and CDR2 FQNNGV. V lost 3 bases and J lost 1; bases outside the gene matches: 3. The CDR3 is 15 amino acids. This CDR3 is CASSFGTSVSYEQYF. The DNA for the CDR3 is TGTGCCAGCAGCTTCGGGACTAGCGTGTCCTACGAGCAGTACTTC.

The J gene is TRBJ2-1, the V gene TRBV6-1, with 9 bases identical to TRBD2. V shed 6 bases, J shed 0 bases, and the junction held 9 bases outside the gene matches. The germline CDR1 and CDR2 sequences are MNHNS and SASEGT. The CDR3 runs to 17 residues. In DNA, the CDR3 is TGTGCCAGCAGATTGAGTGGTAGCGGGGGCTCCTACAATGAGCAGTTCTTC. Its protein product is CASRLSGSGGSYNEQFF.

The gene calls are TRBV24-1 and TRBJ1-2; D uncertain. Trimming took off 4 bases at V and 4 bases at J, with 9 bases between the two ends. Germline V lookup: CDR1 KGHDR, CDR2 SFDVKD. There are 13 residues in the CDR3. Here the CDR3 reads CATSEVNGYGYTF. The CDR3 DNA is TGTGCCACCAGTGAGGTCAACGGCTATGGCTACACCTTC.

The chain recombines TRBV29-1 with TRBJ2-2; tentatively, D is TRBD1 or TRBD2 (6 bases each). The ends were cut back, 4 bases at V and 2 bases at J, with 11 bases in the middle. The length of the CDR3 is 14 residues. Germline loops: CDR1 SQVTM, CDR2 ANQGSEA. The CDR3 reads CSVGGGTNTGELFF. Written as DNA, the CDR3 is TGCAGCGTTGGTGGGGGGACAAACACCGGGGAGCTGTTTTTT.